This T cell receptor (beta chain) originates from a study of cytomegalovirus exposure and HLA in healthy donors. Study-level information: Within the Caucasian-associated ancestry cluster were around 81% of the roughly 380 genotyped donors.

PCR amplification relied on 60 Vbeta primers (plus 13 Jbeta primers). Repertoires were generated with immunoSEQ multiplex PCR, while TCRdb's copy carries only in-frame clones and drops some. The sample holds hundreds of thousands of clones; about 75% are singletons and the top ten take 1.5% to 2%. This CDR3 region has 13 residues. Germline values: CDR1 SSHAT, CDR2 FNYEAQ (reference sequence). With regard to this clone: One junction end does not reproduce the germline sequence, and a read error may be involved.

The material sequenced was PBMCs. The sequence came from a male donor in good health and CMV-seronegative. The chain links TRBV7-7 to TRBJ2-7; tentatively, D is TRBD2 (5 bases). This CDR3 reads CASSLAHSYEQYF. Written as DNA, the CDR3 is TGTGCTAGCAGCTTAGCGCATAGTTACGAGCAGTACTTC.